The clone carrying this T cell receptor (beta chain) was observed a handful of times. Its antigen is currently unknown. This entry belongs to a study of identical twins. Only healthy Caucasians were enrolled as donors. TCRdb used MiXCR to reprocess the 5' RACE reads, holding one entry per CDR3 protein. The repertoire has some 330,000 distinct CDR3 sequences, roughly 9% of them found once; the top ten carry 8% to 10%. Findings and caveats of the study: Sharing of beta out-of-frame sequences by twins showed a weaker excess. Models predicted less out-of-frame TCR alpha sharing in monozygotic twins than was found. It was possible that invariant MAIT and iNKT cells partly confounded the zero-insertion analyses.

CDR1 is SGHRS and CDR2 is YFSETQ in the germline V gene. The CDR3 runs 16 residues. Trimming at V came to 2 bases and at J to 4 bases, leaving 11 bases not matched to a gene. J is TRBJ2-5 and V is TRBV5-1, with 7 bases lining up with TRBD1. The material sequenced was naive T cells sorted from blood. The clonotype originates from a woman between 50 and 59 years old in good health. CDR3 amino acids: CASSFGRTGSGETQYF. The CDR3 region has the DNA TGCGCCAGCAGCTTTGGACGGACAGGTTCAGGAGAGACCCAGTACTTC.